At least ten counts were recorded for the clone carrying this TCR beta chain. Unique molecular identifiers were built into the TCRbeta library. Each CDR3 protein is one row after TCRdb ran MiXCR on the PCR reads. This sample carries about 230,000 distinct CDR3 sequences, around 9.6% of them seen once, and the ten largest clones take roughly 6.2%. These data originate in a study of T-cell reconstitution after alpha-beta-depleted transplantation in children. CDR1 and CDR2 from the germline V gene are SGHRS and YFSETQ. This CDR3 is 13 amino acids long. With 3 bases clipped from V and 6 bases from J, the junction kept 3 bases outside the gene matches.

This receptor was identified in a human donor who donated a stem cell graft to a child with acute lymphoblastic leukemia. The sample in question was PBMCs from the stem cell graft donor, obtained from the stem cell graft. The chain carries TRBV5-1 and TRBJ2-1; 7 bases agree with TRBD2. The CDR3 spells CASSSAGPNEQFF. The CDR3 bases are TGCGCCAGCAGCTCAGCGGGGCCCAATGAGCAGTTCTTC.